This entry is about one T cell receptor (beta chain). Its specificity is not known. The data were taken from a study of somatic mutations in cytotoxic T cells in rheumatoid arthritis. Study background: Patients had approximately 33 ml EDTA blood drawn right after diagnosis, before any treatment.

The assay was immunoSEQ multiplex PCR, and TCRdb's table has in-frame clones only and misses some. The data hold more than 10,000 clones, with 75% to 90% observed a single time. Study findings and constraints: The slightly lower representation of TRBV07 among rheumatoid arthritis patients did not undergo correction for multiple comparisons.

Flow cytometry was used to check the purity of CD4+ and CD8+ cells, which had been isolated by positive magnetic bead selection. The germline gives CDR1 SEHNR, CDR2 FQNEAQ (reference sequence). The V end was cut by 1 base, the J end by 6 bases, with 18 bases between. The CDR3 consists of 16 residues. This rearrangement joins TRBV7-9 to TRBJ1-1; no firm D call. The sequence came from a woman under 30 with rheumatoid arthritis. The sequencing sample was made of CD4+ T cells sorted from blood. CDR3 DNA sequence: TGTGCCAGCAGCTTAGTGGTCAGTAGTTTGAGCGCTGAAGCTTTCTTT. It translates to CASSLVVSSLSAEAFF. Complete variable domain (other parts from reference TRBV7-9 and TRBJ1-1): DTGVSQNPRHKITKRGQNVTFRCDPISEHNRLYWYRQTLGQGPEFLTYFQNEAQLEKSRLLSDRFSAERPKGSFSTLEIQRTEQGDSAMYLCASSLVVSSLSAEAFFGQGTRLTVV.